This is a list of T cell receptor beta chains from one sample in a study of glioma-infiltrating T cells. TCRdb recomputed calls from the multiplex PCR reads with MiXCR, one row per CDR3 protein. Among around 190,000 distinct CDR3 sequences listed, 30% to 40% were seen once. Sequenced: glioma tissue, nonneoplastic brain tissue, or PBMCs (not recorded which). These receptors originate from a human donor with low-grade glioma or glioblastoma, undergoing nonglioma brain surgery, or in good health (not recorded which). The CDR3 runs from the conserved cysteine through the conserved F or W. The D gene is left open where the match is weak. Rows give clone size only sometimes, using once, few, many, or a class for an expanded clone.

J gene | V gene | D gene | clone size | CDR3 protein | CDR3 DNA
TRBJ1-1 | TRBV12-3/TRBV12-4 | NA | many | CASSLNGGTEAFF | TGTGCCAGCAGTTTGAATGGGGGCACTGAAGCTTTCTTT
TRBJ2-7 | TRBV6-1 | NA | many | CASSYSGNLYEQYF | TGTGCCAGCAGTTATTCAGGGAATCTCTACGAGCAGTACTTC
TRBJ2-5 | TRBV6-2/TRBV6-3 | NA | many | CASSYSLPGDRLGLGLETQYF | TGTGCCAGCAGTTACTCACTGCCCGGGGACAGGTTGGGACTAGGACTGGAGACCCAGTACTTC
TRBJ1-1 | TRBV24-1 | NA | many | CATSDFRESVFF | TGTGCCACCAGTGATTTCCGGGAAAGTGTTTTCTTT
TRBJ1-2 | TRBV28 | NA | many | CASSRTETYGYTF | TGTGCCAGCAGTCGGACGGAGACTTATGGCTACACCTTC
TRBJ2-1 | TRBV20-1 | TRBD2 | NA | CSARDGLAGYNEQFF | TGCAGTGCTAGAGACGGACTAGCGGGGTACAATGAGCAGTTCTTC
TRBJ1-3 | TRBV7-2 | NA | many | CASSVTHGNTIYF | TGTGCCAGCAGCGTTACCCACGGAAACACCATATATTTT
TRBJ2-7 | TRBV13 | TRBD1 | many | CASSSTGASYEQYF | TGTGCCAGCAGCTCAACAGGGGCCTCCTACGAGCAGTACTTC
TRBJ2-2 | TRBV27 | NA | many | CASSERQARTGELFF | TGTGCCAGCAGTGAACGACAGGCTCGTACCGGGGAGCTGTTTTTT
TRBJ2-3 | TRBV7-9 | NA | many | CASSPGTNTQYF | TGTGCCAGCAGTCCAGGGACGAATACGCAGTATTTT
TRBJ2-1 | TRBV29-1 | NA | NA | CSVEDHYNEQFF | TGCAGCGTTGAAGATCACTACAATGAGCAGTTCTTC
TRBJ2-7 | TRBV20-1 | TRBD2 | many | CSARMAGVSYEQYF | TGCAGTGCTAGGATGGCGGGAGTAAGCTACGAGCAGTACTTC
TRBJ2-1 | TRBV12-3/TRBV12-4 | NA | few | CASSLGLLSYNERFF | TGTGCCAGCAGTTTAGGGCTTCTCTCCTACAATGAGCGGTTCTTC
TRBJ2-5 | TRBV5-4 | NA | NA | CASSAQGLLQETQYF | TGTGCCAGCAGCGCTCAGGGACTTCTTCAAGAGACCCAGTACTTC
TRBJ1-4 | TRBV5-1 | TRBD1 | NA | CASSMTGPEKLFF | TGCGCCAGCAGCATGACAGGGCCCGAAAAACTGTTTTTT
TRBJ2-5 | TRBV20-1 | TRBD2 | many | CSPTAGGSQYQETQYF | TGCAGTCCTACAGCGGGAGGGTCTCAGTACCAAGAGACCCAGTACTTC